This TCR beta chain was observed in a study of vaccination effects on CD4 cells after COVID-19 (dated by TCRdb to between 2021 and 2023). General notes on the study: Across the study, the median time from the second dose to post-vaccine sampling was 72 days (range 14 to 241). The study compared SARS-CoV-2 spike-specific CD4+ TCR repertoires before and after mRNA vaccination in COVID-19 convalescent patients and infection-naive vaccine recipients. The full study included over 8 COVID-19 convalescent patients and a few SARS-CoV-2-naive healthy vaccine recipients. The Oncomine TCR Beta short-read assay on an Illumina iSeq 100 was used to sequence cultures from other donors in the study.

The receptor library was made with the immunoSEQ multiplex PCR assay. DNA from the CD4+ T cells that had been cultured and isolated underwent TCR beta CDR3 sequencing. Per the authors' processing: Non-productive TCR sequences were discarded, and reads were trimmed to the CDR3 region, with only CDR3s of 7 or more amino acids retained. The MANAFEST web app was used to pick out antigen-specific clonotypes by comparing their expansion in peptide wells with that in reference cultures. To count as positive, a clone had to show expansion at FDR<0.05 compared with the reference and with all other wells, an odds ratio above 5, and a frequency above 0.1% in two replicate wells. A clonotype was defined as cross-reactive if the clonotype was significantly expanded both in SARS-CoV-2 spike wells and in at least one common cold coronavirus spike condition. CDR3 similarity was assessed by Levenshtein distance with the stringdist R package, and unrooted trees were built with ape in R 3.6.1. Entries here come from immuneACCESS through TCRdb and include only in-frame sequences with V and J called. Some clones fail to appear in such tables; in the studies checked, an unresolved V gene covers under half of the shortfall, and the cause of the remainder is unknown. Clonal size and the V and J genes are those of that table, whereas D and trimming came from the DNA. For this sample there are 70,000 to 95,000 clones; 77% appear just once. Around 1.1% of the sample is held by the ten biggest clonotypes.

In the ViraFEST assay, PBMC were stimulated with viral peptide pools, and antigen-specific CD4+ T cell clonotypes were then identified by expansion using TCR sequencing. After around ten days of culture, CD4+ T cells were isolated with the EasySep CD4+ T cell isolation kit. Participants received two doses of either the BNT162b2 or the mRNA-1273 mRNA SARS-CoV-2 vaccine. None of the healthy vaccine recipients had a prior SARS-CoV-2 infection, which was confirmed by nucleocapsid antibody tests that came back negative both before and after vaccination. Each well held fewer than 2.5 million PBMC cultured in IMDM containing about 5.4% human AB serum, 8.5 to 10 IU/ml IL-2 and gentamicin, along with around 9.1 ug/ml peptides. On days 3 and 7, half of the culture medium was replaced with fresh IL-2-containing medium. Each peptide stimulation condition was cultured in triplicate wells unless otherwise noted. PBMC were separated from whole blood using Ficoll-Paque Plus gradient centrifugation and were then either cryopreserved at -140C or used fresh. The overlapping peptide pools covered the spike proteins of SARS-CoV-2 and of the common cold coronaviruses HCoV-NL63, HCoV-OC43 and HCoV-229E. Genomic DNA was extracted from cultured CD4+ T cells with the QIAamp micro DNA kit.

Broad study findings and their caveats: Among healthy vaccine recipients, nearly all vaccine-induced clones were SARS-CoV-2 mono-reactive, and just 1 of 255 was cross-reactive with common cold coronaviruses. The study was limited by a small number of convalescent patients, and early post-infection timepoints were lacking. Marked clonal contraction was observed in both infection-induced and vaccine-induced clones at late post-vaccination timepoints, consistent with waning T cell responses.

The germline V gene specifies SGHDN as CDR1 and FVKESK as CDR2. V loses 1 base, J loses 0 bases, and the germline ends lie 11 bases apart. The CDR3 has 16 amino acids, counting the end cysteine and phenylalanine. Solely the CDR3 DNA is kept, with 48 bases framed from the first base. As concerns this clone: The target of this receptor is not known. No base quality information exists; no much larger clone differs at one position.

The source of this sequence is a human donor who received a COVID-19 vaccine. The material sequenced was CD4+ T cells from PBMCs cultured with HCoV-OC43 spike peptides, taken after COVID-19 vaccination. Read against the paper, the sample's cell subset or site label means: HCoV-OC43 spike overlapping peptide pool stimulation. The rearrangement combines TRBV14 with TRBJ2-3, with no confident D gene call. DNA sequence: TGTGCCAGCAGCCAAGGATGGGTTCGGAGCACAGATACGCAGTATTTT. Its translation is CASSQGWVRSTDTQYF.